The 24 T cell receptor beta chains reported below all come from one sample, sequenced in a study of blood T cells in healthy people across ages. Alongside a J-beta primer mix, a sample-barcoded 5' primer served in a second PCR lasting 7 to 11 cycles. TCRdb itself ran the 5' RACE reads through MiXCR, one entry per CDR3 protein. This sample has more than 1,000,000 distinct CDR3 sequences, with approximately 25% found just once. These data were also reused for a study on T cells of mothers and their children.

The source material was blood. These TCRs come from a girl aged 2 to 10 in good health.

The chain has TRBV29-1 and TRBJ1-2, with D possibly being TRBD1 (5 bases). This CDR3 is 14 amino acids long. Trimming took off 8 bases at V and 4 bases at J, with 20 bases between the two ends. Germline-derived CDR1 and CDR2 are SQVTM and ANQGSEA. CDR3: CSTEGPALIYGYTF. CDR3 bases: TGCAGCACTGAGGGGCCTGCTCTAATCTATGGCTACACCTTC.

The V gene is TRBV15, the J gene TRBJ2-3; the D call may be TRBD1 or TRBD2 (5 bases each). In germline, CDR1 is LNHNV, CDR2 YYDKDF (reference sequence). The CDR3 covers 15 residues. Trimming cost V 1 base and J 6 bases, with 14 bases left between them. CDR3 amino acids: CATSRVGDGQDTQYF. CDR3 DNA: TGTGCCACCAGCAGAGTTGGGGACGGTCAGGATACGCAGTATTTT.

The rearrangement uses TRBV28 and TRBJ1-1; perhaps TRBD1 as D (6 bases). The length of the CDR3 is 14 residues. Per the germline V gene, CDR1 is MDHEN and CDR2 is SYDVKM. Trimming removed 4 bases from V and 3 bases from J, with 12 bases in between. The CDR3 sequence: CASSSLDRYTEAFF. The CDR3 DNA is TGTGCCAGCAGTTCACTTGACAGGTACACTGAAGCTTTCTTT.

The rearrangement links TRBV4-1 to TRBJ2-7, with D tentatively TRBD1 or TRBD2 (7 bases each). CDR1 is MGHRA and CDR2 is YSYEKL in the germline V gene. V gave up 6 bases and J gave up 7 bases, with 19 bases separating them. This CDR3 is built from 14 residues. CDR3 coding DNA: TGCGCCAGCAGTCTTTTGGGAGGGGGCGGTGAGCAGTACTTC. Translated: CASSLLGGGGEQYF.

This clonotype has more than one count but fewer than ten. The rearrangement joins TRBV12-3 or TRBV12-4 to TRBJ2-5; 7 nucleotides match TRBD2. Trimming cost V 3 bases and J 3 bases; bases outside gene matches: 4. The CDR3 covers 14 residues. The CDR3 spells CASSLYLAEETQYF. For the CDR3, the DNA is TGTGCCAGCAGTTTGTATCTAGCGGAAGAGACCCAGTACTTC.

The chain carries TRBV12-5 and TRBJ2-1; 13 bases are a match to TRBD2. Germline V gene sequence: CDR1 LGHNT, CDR2 FRNRAP. The V and J ends lost 5 bases and 0 bases, in that order; junction bases with no gene match: 10. The CDR3 consists of 19 residues. In DNA, the CDR3 is TGTGCTAGTGGTCCACCTGGACTAGCGGGGGCGAGCTCCTACAATGAGCAGTTCTTC. Amino acid sequence: CASGPPGLAGASSYNEQFF.

The chain joins TRBV29-1 to TRBJ2-1; D perhaps matches TRBD2 (5 bases). V was clipped by 4 bases and J by 8 bases, with 12 bases between them. CDR1 and CDR2 (germline): SQVTM, ANQGSEA. The CDR3 runs to 12 residues. The CDR3 reads CSVAGTLHEQFF. The CDR3 DNA reads as TGCAGCGTTGCGGGAACCTTGCATGAGCAGTTCTTC.

This clonotype has more than one count but fewer than ten. The chain employs TRBV20-1 and TRBJ1-4; D is unclear. From germline, CDR1 is DFQATT and CDR2 SNEGSKA (reference sequence). Trimming removed 6 bases from V and 7 bases from J, with 21 bases in between. The CDR3 spans 15 residues. The CDR3 reads CSAGRMGSTVEKLFF. The CDR3 DNA sequence: TGCAGTGCAGGTCGTATGGGGAGCACCGTTGAAAAACTGTTTTTT.

The chain joins TRBV6-5 to TRBJ2-3; 9 nucleotides match TRBD2. CDR1 and CDR2 (germline): MNHEY, SVGAGI. The CDR3 consists of 18 residues. Trimming removed 4 bases from V and 4 bases from J; junction bases left unmatched: 15. CDR3 DNA sequence: TGTGCCAGCAGTTTCGCCCCCCTCAGCGGGGGGCGAGCAGATACGCAGTATTTT. As protein: CASSFAPLSGGRADTQYF.

This clonotype has only a few counts. The V and J genes are TRBV7-2 and TRBJ2-1; a possible D gene is TRBD2 (5 bases). V lost 5 bases, J lost 4 bases, and 24 bases lay in between. The germline V gene has CDR1 SGHTA and CDR2 FQGNSA. This CDR3 contains 18 residues. The chain's CDR3 is CASSPDPNLAGGYNEQFF. The CDR3, as DNA: TGTGCCAGCAGCCCCGACCCCAACCTGGCGGGTGGATACAATGAGCAGTTCTTC. The full variable domain, its missing parts supplied by reference TRBV7-2 and TRBJ2-1, is GAGVSQSPSNKVTEKGKDVELRCDPISGHTALYWYRQSLGQGLEFLIYFQGNSAPDKSGLPSDRFSAERTGGSVSTLTIQRTQQEDSAVYLCASSPDPNLAGGYNEQFFGPGTRLTVL.

J is TRBJ1-2 and V is TRBV20-1; no clear D. This CDR3 is built from 14 residues. The germline V and J ends were trimmed by 4 bases and 4 bases, with 16 bases remaining between them. CDR1 and CDR2 (germline): DFQATT, SNEGSKA (reference sequence). The CDR3 loop is CSAKVLGGGYGYTF. CDR3 bases: TGCAGTGCTAAAGTCCTCGGAGGAGGCTATGGCTACACCTTC.

The chain has TRBV7-9 and TRBJ2-1, with D possibly being TRBD2 (6 bases). The CDR3 consists of 14 residues. Deletions cut 5 bases from V and 7 bases from J, with 15 bases between. In germline, CDR1 is SEHNR, CDR2 FQNEAQ (reference sequence). CDR3 protein: CASSLTGTLNEQFF. CDR3 nucleotides: TGTGCCAGCAGCCTGACCGGGACTCTAAATGAGCAGTTCTTC.

The chain recombines TRBV7-9 with TRBJ2-5, with D perhaps matching TRBD1 (6 bases). With 5 bases removed from V and 3 bases from J, the gap between germline ends came to 13 bases. This CDR3 is 14 amino acids long. Germline CDR1 SEHNR, CDR2 FQNEAQ (reference sequence). The CDR3 here is CASSPRGLKETQYF. The CDR3 DNA reads as TGTGCCAGCAGCCCCAGGGGTCTCAAAGAGACCCAGTACTTC.

J is TRBJ2-5 and V is TRBV6-2 or TRBV6-3; no clear D gene. Matching the DNA end better, TRBJ2-1 makes the J call doubtful. Germline CDR1 reads MNHEY; CDR2 reads SVGEGT. CDR3 length: 13 residues. CDR3 region: CASSVSPYNEQFF. The CDR3 bases are TGTGCCAGCAGTGTCTCGCCCTACAATGAGCAGTTCTTC.

The V and J genes are TRBV7-9 and TRBJ1-2; 7 bases line up with TRBD1. V lost 5 bases and J lost 8; bases outside the gene matches: 8. The CDR3 runs 13 residues. The germline V gene encodes CDR1 SEHNR and CDR2 FQNEAQ (reference sequence). CDR3 residues: CASSKSTGRGYTF. The CDR3 DNA reads TGTGCCAGCAGCAAATCGACAGGGAGAGGCTACACCTTC.

This clonotype was detected only a few times. This rearrangement joins TRBV9 to TRBJ2-1, with a tentative D call TRBD2 (5 bases). CDR1 is SGDLS, CDR2 YYNGEE, per germline. Between the trimmed V and J ends, which lost 4 bases and 6 bases, there was a span of 14 bases. The length of the CDR3 is 14 residues. The CDR3 loop reads CASSLRTQSNEQFF. CDR3 bases: TGTGCCAGCAGCCTACGGACTCAGTCCAATGAGCAGTTCTTC.

This chain uses TRBV25-1 with TRBJ2-3, with a tentative D call TRBD1 (5 bases). This CDR3 spans 14 amino acids. CDR1 MGHDK and CDR2 SYGVNS come from the germline V gene. V lost 8 bases and J 0 bases, leaving 12 bases between the germline ends. Here the CDR3 DNA reads TGTGCCAGCTTGGGGCCTTTTAGCACAGATACGCAGTATTTT. This sequence encodes CASLGPFSTDTQYF.

This clonotype was counted only a few times. The V and J genes are TRBV5-5 and TRBJ2-1; perhaps TRBD2 as D (6 bases). V was pared by 5 bases and J by 7 bases, with 10 bases between. The CDR3 consists of 12 residues. Germline-derived CDR1 and CDR2 are SGHKS and YYEKEE (reference sequence). DNA for the CDR3: TGTGCCAGCAGAACACGGGGGAATGAGCAGTTCTTC. The encoded protein is CASRTRGNEQFF.

This clonotype was detected only a few times. The chain uses TRBV7-2 and TRBJ2-7; D remains unclear. CDR1 is SGHTA and CDR2 is FQGNSA in the germline V gene. Trimming cost V 2 bases and J 0 bases, with 17 bases left between them. This CDR3 is built from 17 residues. CDR3: CASSLTPGAADSYEQYF. In nucleotides, the CDR3 is TGTGCCAGCAGCTTAACCCCTGGTGCTGCAGACTCCTACGAGCAGTACTTC.

The rearrangement links TRBV12-3 or TRBV12-4 to TRBJ2-5, with 7 bases identical to TRBD1. The DNA matches TRBJ2-1 better at its end, which makes the J call doubtful. The CDR3 consists of 14 residues. The CDR3 nucleotides are TGTGCCAGCAGGTACAGGGGAATGGGCAATGAGCAGTTCTTC. Amino acids: CASRYRGMGNEQFF.

The V call is TRBV27, the J call TRBJ1-2; D gene unclear. Germline CDR1 is MNHEY and CDR2 is SMNVEV (reference sequence). Trimming removed 4 bases from V and 1 base from J, with 10 bases in between. This CDR3 contains 14 residues. DNA of the CDR3: TGTGCCAGCAGTTCGTGGACGGGTAACTATGGCTACACCTTC. Its translation: CASSSWTGNYGYTF.

V gene TRBV6-5 combines with J gene TRBJ1-1; 7 positions match TRBD1. The CDR3 extends over 12 amino acids. Germline V CDR1 and CDR2: MNHEY, SVGAGI. Losses at the gene ends were 6 bases for V and 12 bases for J; bases not matched to a gene: 10. CDR3 sequence (DNA): TGTGCCAGCAGAGCACGACAGGGCTCTACTTTCTTT. It yields the protein CASRARQGSTFF.

This clonotype has a single count. The gene calls are TRBV12-3 or TRBV12-4 and TRBJ2-6; maybe TRBD1 (6 bases). V lost 6 bases, J lost 0 bases, and 12 bases lay in between. CDR3 size: 16 residues. CDR3 protein: CASSWDTNSGANVLTF. As DNA, the CDR3 is TGTGCCAGCAGCTGGGACACCAACTCTGGGGCCAACGTCCTGACTTTC.

This clonotype has just a few counts. The rearrangement joins TRBV7-2 to TRBJ2-5, with D maybe TRBD2 (6 bases). The V gene's germline CDR1 is SGHTA and CDR2 FQGNSA. CDR3 length: 16 residues. The V gene lost 1 base and the J gene lost 5 bases, with 17 bases spanning the gap. In DNA, the CDR3 is TGTGCCAGCAGCTTAGGAGGGCGGGGAGGCGGGGAGACCCAGTACTTC. Translation: CASSLGGRGGGETQYF.